A single sample is the source of the 19 T cell receptor beta chains below, sequenced in a study of blood T cell repertoires in COVID-19. Sequencing was performed with immunoSEQ multiplex PCR; in TCRdb, only in-frame clones are kept and a portion is missing. The sample carries some 300,000 clones, 85% to 90% recorded once. Sequenced sample: peripheral blood. The origin of the receptors is a woman aged 40 to 50 with COVID-19, enrolled during active disease.

CDR3 coding DNA: TGTGCCAGCAGCCTTGACGGGTCCCAGCCCCAGCATTTT. This sequence encodes CASSLDGSQPQHF. The chain combines TRBV7-2 with TRBJ1-5; D call uncertain. This CDR3 is built from 13 residues. CDR1 is SGHTA, CDR2 FQGNSA, per germline. The V end lost 5 bases, the J end lost 7 bases, and 12 bases lay between the germline ends.

This chain uses TRBV5-1 with TRBJ2-1, with D perhaps TRBD1 (6 bases). This CDR3 is 14 amino acids long. Germline lookup yields CDR1 SGHRS and CDR2 YFSETQ. V was shortened by 4 bases and J by 10 bases, with 18 bases between the two germline ends. CDR3 DNA: TGCGCCAGCAGCGTTAACAGGGATATTGCAGAGCAGTTCTTC. It yields the protein CASSVNRDIAEQFF. The complete variable domain, with remaining parts taken from reference TRBV5-1 and TRBJ2-1, reads KAGVTQTPRYLIKTRGQQVTLSCSPISGHRSVSWYQQTPGQGLQFLFEYFSETQRNKGNFPGRFSGRQFSNSRSEMNVSTLELGDSALYLCASSVNRDIAEQFFGPGTRLTVL.

This rearrangement joins TRBV6-5 to TRBJ2-7, with D unresolved. Trimming left V 5 bases short and J 1 base short, with 9 bases between. The CDR3 extends over 13 amino acids. Germline CDR1 is MNHEY and CDR2 is SVGAGI. The CDR3: CASSRLDSYEQYF. Written as DNA, the CDR3 is TGTGCCAGCAGTCGTCTAGATTCCTACGAGCAGTACTTC.

The V gene is TRBV7-9, the J gene TRBJ2-7; 8 bases fit TRBD1. The CDR3 contains 16 residues. The V and J ends lost 5 bases and 0 bases, in that order; junction bases with no gene match: 9. From germline, CDR1 is SEHNR and CDR2 FQNEAQ (reference sequence). The CDR3 spells CASSPRTGFVSYEQYF. For the CDR3, the DNA is TGTGCCAGCAGCCCAAGGACAGGGTTCGTCTCCTACGAGCAGTACTTC.

The rearrangement links TRBV7-9 to TRBJ1-4; possibly TRBD1 for D (5 bases). Germline assignment: CDR1 SEHNR and CDR2 FQNEAQ (reference sequence). Trimming stripped 2 bases from V and 3 bases from J, with 16 bases between. The CDR3 covers 17 residues. CDR3 amino acids: CASSLWGSGMANEKLFF. DNA for the CDR3: TGTGCCAGCAGCTTATGGGGATCAGGGATGGCTAATGAAAAACTGTTTTTT.

The rearrangement links TRBV6-5 to TRBJ1-6; D gene unclear. The CDR3 runs to 14 residues. Germline CDR1 is MNHEY and CDR2 is SVGAGI. V dropped 8 bases and J dropped 9 bases, with 17 bases sitting between them. CDR3 protein: CASVGQSRGSPLHF. CDR3 bases: TGTGCCAGCGTAGGGCAAAGTCGGGGTTCACCCCTCCACTTT.

The chain employs TRBV9 and TRBJ2-7; TRBD2 might be the D (5 bases). Germline V gene sequence: CDR1 SGDLS, CDR2 YYNGEE. With 4 bases removed from V and 2 bases from J, the gap between germline ends came to 13 bases. This CDR3 is 14 amino acids long. The CDR3 reads CASSPSSDTYEQYF. The CDR3 DNA sequence: TGTGCCAGCAGCCCCAGTAGCGATACCTACGAGCAGTACTTC.

The chain joins TRBV30 to TRBJ2-7; 7 bases are shared with TRBD1. This CDR3 has 11 residues. CDR1 and CDR2 from the germline V gene are GTSNPN and SVGIG (reference sequence). J gave up 7 bases and V 5 bases, and 5 bases lay outside the gene matches. The CDR3 loop reads CAWGQAKEQYF. The CDR3 DNA reads TGTGCCTGGGGACAGGCGAAAGAGCAGTACTTC.

The chain employs TRBV2 and TRBJ2-5; 16 nucleotides line up with TRBD2. Looked up from germline, CDR1 is SNHLY and CDR2 is FYNNEI. This CDR3 is 19 amino acids long. The junction had 13 bases not matched to a gene; V was cut back by 2 bases and J by 7 bases. CDR3 in amino acids: CASSESPGTSGGASGTQYF. Written as DNA, the CDR3 is TGTGCCAGCAGTGAATCCCCGGGGACTAGCGGGGGGGCGTCGGGGACCCAGTACTTC.

This sequence joins TRBV28 and TRBJ1-2, with 10 bases aligning to TRBD1. The CDR3 contains 13 residues. J was trimmed by 6 bases and V by 6 bases; bases with no gene match: 4. Germline CDR1 reads MDHEN; CDR2 reads SYDVKM. The CDR3 nucleotides are TGTGCCAGCAGCGGGACAGGGGTCCATGGCTACACCTTC. Its translation: CASSGTGVHGYTF.

The chain is built from TRBV7-9 and TRBJ2-1; 9 bases map to TRBD2. J gave up 6 bases and V 5 bases, and 5 bases lay outside the gene matches. Germline CDR1 is SEHNR and CDR2 is FQNEAQ (reference sequence). The CDR3 consists of 14 residues. The CDR3 here is CASSGTSRANEQFF. CDR3 coding DNA: TGTGCCAGCAGCGGGACTAGCAGGGCCAATGAGCAGTTCTTC.

The chain carries TRBV11-2 and TRBJ2-6, with D tentatively TRBD1 (6 bases). The germline gives CDR1 SGHAT, CDR2 FQNNGV. Deletions cut 5 bases from V and 3 bases from J, with 14 bases between. This CDR3 is 16 amino acids long. CDR3 sequence: CASSTYRDYGANVLTF. The CDR3 DNA sequence: TGTGCCAGCAGCACCTACAGGGATTATGGGGCCAACGTCCTGACTTTC. The variable domain in full, with the rest retrieved from reference TRBV11-2 and TRBJ2-6, is EAGVAQSPRYKIIEKRQSVAFWCNPISGHATLYWYQQILGQGPKLLIQFQNNGVVDDSQLPKDRFSAERLKGVDSTLKIQPAKLEDSAVYLCASSTYRDYGANVLTFGAGSRLTVL.

This chain's CDR3 is CASSYSETSVDTQYF. The DNA of the CDR3 is TGTGCCAGCAGTTACTCGGAGACTAGCGTGGATACGCAGTATTTT. The chain links TRBV6-2 or TRBV6-3 to TRBJ2-3; 8 bases align to TRBD2. Germline values: CDR1 MNHEY, CDR2 SVGEGT. This CDR3 has 15 residues. The V segment lost 0 bases and the J segment 6 bases; nucleotides outside the gene matches: 5.

J is TRBJ1-1 and V is TRBV5-1, with TRBD1 identical over 7 bases. The length of the CDR3 is 15 residues. From germline, CDR1 is SGHRS and CDR2 YFSETQ. V was clipped by 3 bases and J by 1 base; unmatched bases: 6. The CDR3, as DNA: TGCGCCAGCAGCTCTCTTGGGACAGAGAACACTGAAGCTTTCTTT. Translated, it gives CASSSLGTENTEAFF.

The rearrangement joins TRBV4-1 to TRBJ1-1; 7 nucleotides align to TRBD1. V was clipped by 3 bases and J by 5 bases; unmatched bases: 15. From germline, CDR1 is MGHRA and CDR2 YSYEKL. The CDR3 is 17 residues long. CDR3 DNA: TGCGCCAGCAGCCATTTACAGGGGAGAGTTACGGGTACTGAAGCTTTCTTT. It translates to CASSHLQGRVTGTEAFF.

This clone was counted a single time. The chain is built from TRBV6-5 and TRBJ2-7, with 8 bases aligning to TRBD1. Trimming took 2 bases from V and 3 from J; bases not matched to a gene: 3. The CDR3 contains 14 residues. In germline, CDR1 is MNHEY, CDR2 SVGAGI. The DNA of the CDR3 is TGTGCCAGCAGTTACCGACAGGGGTACTACGAGCAGTACTTC. Amino acids: CASSYRQGYYEQYF.

The J gene is TRBJ2-5, the V gene TRBV9; 8 positions match TRBD2. Looked up from germline, CDR1 is SGDLS and CDR2 is YYNGEE. V shed 0 bases, J shed 4 bases, and the junction held 5 bases outside the gene matches. This CDR3 is 15 amino acids long. The CDR3 DNA is TGTGCCAGCAGCGTAGGAGGACTAGCTTTAGAGACCCAGTACTTC. This translates into CASSVGGLALETQYF. Combining the CDR3 with reference TRBV9 and TRBJ2-5 gives the whole variable domain DSGVTQTPKHLITATGQRVTLRCSPRSGDLSVYWYQQSLDQGLQFLIQYYNGEERAKGNILERFSAQQFPDLHSELNLSSLELGDSALYFCASSVGGLALETQYFGPGTRLLVL.

This chain joins TRBV6-1 and TRBJ2-5; 8 bases match TRBD1. CDR1 MNHNS and CDR2 SASEGT come from the germline V gene. CDR3 length equals 15 residues. V dropped 1 base and J dropped 5; count of bases not matched to a gene: 6. The CDR3 protein is CASSEVGQGLETQYF. The CDR3, as DNA: TGTGCCAGCAGTGAAGTTGGACAGGGATTGGAGACCCAGTACTTC.

The chain links TRBV12-3 or TRBV12-4 to TRBJ1-4; D gene ambiguous. V lost 6 bases and J 8 bases, leaving 10 bases between the germline ends. This CDR3 has 12 amino acids. CDR3 in DNA: TGTGCCAGCAGCTTATTGACAGAAAAACTGTTTTTT. It yields the protein CASSLLTEKLFF.